The source of this TCR beta chain is a study of T cell responses to AZD1222 COVID-19 vaccine. Between the trimmed V and J ends, which lost 4 bases and 3 bases, there was a span of 13 bases. The germline V gene encodes CDR1 SGHRS and CDR2 YFSETQ. The CDR3 length is 14 residues. Sequenced by immunoSEQ multiplex PCR; TCRdb stores in-frame clones only, minus some. The data contain 110,000 or so clones, about 91% of them singletons. The V gene is TRBV5-1, the J gene TRBJ1-1, with D possibly TRBD1 on 6 matching bases. The sample in question was peripheral blood, obtained on day 0 of AZD1222 vaccination. This clonotype originated in an adult in good health. The CDR3 here is CASSIRTADTEAFF. The CDR3 DNA sequence: TGCGCCAGCAGCATAAGGACAGCCGACACTGAAGCTTTCTTT. The whole variable domain, filled in from reference TRBV5-1 and TRBJ1-1, reads KAGVTQTPRYLIKTRGQQVTLSCSPISGHRSVSWYQQTPGQGLQFLFEYFSETQRNKGNFPGRFSGRQFSNSRSEMNVSTLELGDSALYLCASSIRTADTEAFFGQGTRLTVV.